One sample yielded the 30 T cell receptor beta chains listed below, sequenced in a study of blood T cell repertoires in COVID-19 (dated by TCRdb to 2020 to 2022). Library construction relied on the immunoSEQ multiplex PCR assay. TCRdb holds this immuneACCESS table with in-frame rearrangements only. Some clones are missing; in checked studies, unresolved V genes explain under half, and the rest has no known cause. The sample table contains approximately 200,000 clones; only one count was recorded for approximately 80% of them. The leading ten clones occupy 1.8% of the sample. Material: PBMCs or T cells enriched from blood (not recorded which). The receptors stem from a man between 60 and 70 years old who had recovered from COVID-19.

The chain has TRBV6-5 and TRBJ1-4; 9 bases match TRBD1. The germline CDR1 and CDR2 sequences are MNHEY and SVGAGI. This CDR3 contains 15 residues. After removal of 2 bases from V and 10 bases from J, the junction contained 8 bases not matched to a gene. The CDR3 sequence: CASSYPGTGKGKLFF. In DNA, the CDR3 is TGTGCCAGCAGTTACCCCGGGACAGGGAAGGGAAAACTGTTTTTT.

The chain carries TRBV19 and TRBJ1-2, with D uncertain. V dropped 7 bases and J dropped 4 bases, with 19 bases sitting between them. The germline V gene has CDR1 LNHDA and CDR2 SQIVND (reference sequence). This CDR3 has 15 amino acids. CDR3 loop: CASTPRPGLLYGYTF. As DNA, the CDR3 is TGTGCCAGTACCCCTAGACCCGGACTACTCTATGGCTACACCTTC.

The rearrangement joins TRBV2 to TRBJ2-3; D gene uncertain. The germline CDR1 and CDR2 sequences are SNHLY and FYNNEI. The CDR3 totals 14 residues. V lost 4 bases and J lost 0, with 8 bases in between. Written as DNA, the CDR3 is TGTGCCAGCAGTGCAATTACTAGCACAGATACGCAGTATTTT. Translating gives CASSAITSTDTQYF.

This clone was counted a few times. J is TRBJ2-3 and V is TRBV25-1, with D perhaps TRBD1 (6 bases). V was trimmed by 5 bases and J by 6 bases, leaving 12 bases between them. This CDR3 has 13 residues. The germline CDR1 and CDR2 sequences are MGHDK and SYGVNS. DNA for the CDR3: TGTGCCAGCAGTCCTGGGGGCAGGGATACGCAGTATTTT. This gives the protein CASSPGGRDTQYF.

V and J are TRBV15 and TRBJ2-7; D gene ambiguous. This CDR3 is 11 amino acids long. The V gene's germline CDR1 is LNHNV and CDR2 YYDKDF (reference sequence). V was pared by 4 bases and J by 7 bases, with 8 bases between. CDR3 sequence reads: CATSTGKEQYF. The CDR3 nucleotides read TGTGCCACCAGCACAGGTAAGGAGCAGTACTTC.

DNA for the CDR3: TGTGCCAGCAGCTTAGCCGCAGTTACTGAAGCTTTCTTT. Protein sequence: CASSLAAVTEAFF. V usage is TRBV11-3 and J usage is TRBJ1-1; the D is unclear. CDR3 length equals 13 residues. V lost 1 base, J lost 5 bases, and 8 bases lay in between. The V gene's germline CDR1 is SGHNT and CDR2 YENEEA.

This chain connects TRBV11-3 to TRBJ1-4; 9 bases agree with TRBD1. The trim removed 4 bases at V and 0 bases at J, leaving 9 bases unmatched. Germline V lookup: CDR1 SGHNT, CDR2 YENEEA. This CDR3 contains 18 residues. CDR3 sequence (DNA): TGTGCCAGCAGCTACGGGACAGGGCTGCCGGCAACTAATGAAAAACTGTTTTTT. It encodes CASSYGTGLPATNEKLFF.

This chain connects TRBV19 to TRBJ1-4; 10 bases map to TRBD1. The germline gives CDR1 LNHDA, CDR2 SQIVND (reference sequence). This CDR3 contains 14 residues. The trim removed 7 bases at V and 3 bases at J, leaving 2 bases unmatched. CDR3 region: CASTTGGPNEKLFF. CDR3 sequence (DNA): TGTGCCAGTACGACAGGGGGCCCTAATGAAAAACTGTTTTTT.

The CDR3 protein is CASSSRPGSRADTEAFF. Written as DNA, the CDR3 is TGTGCCAGTAGTTCCCGACCGGGTTCCAGGGCGGACACTGAAGCTTTCTTT. This chain connects TRBV19 to TRBJ1-1, with D possibly matching TRBD1 (5 bases). The CDR3 contains 17 residues. Germline assignment: CDR1 LNHDA and CDR2 SQIVND (reference sequence). V lost 5 bases to trimming and J lost 3 bases, with 22 bases between them. Full variable domain (remainder filled in from reference TRBV19 and TRBJ1-1): DGGITQSPKYLFRKEGQNVTLSCEQNLNHDAMYWYRQDPGQGLRLIYYSQIVNDFQKGDIAEGYSVSREKKESFPLTVTSAQKNPTAFYLCASSSRPGSRADTEAFFGQGTRLTVV.

The V gene is TRBV2, the J gene TRBJ1-5; D is unclear. The V end lost 3 bases, the J end lost 3 bases, and 9 bases lay between the germline ends. In germline, CDR1 is SNHLY, CDR2 FYNNEI. The CDR3 totals 14 residues. CDR3 sequence: CASSDGGFNQPQHF. DNA for the CDR3: TGTGCCAGCAGTGATGGCGGCTTCAATCAGCCCCAGCATTTT.

In this sample, this clone turned up once. The chain is built from TRBV15 and TRBJ2-7; TRBD1 matches 12 bases. The CDR3 is made up of 14 amino acids. The ends lost 5 bases at V and 6 bases at J; junction bases unmatched: 5. CDR1 LNHNV and CDR2 YYDKDF come from the germline V gene (reference sequence). CDR3 DNA: TGTGCCACCAGCCGGGACAGGGGGCTTGGCGAGCAGTACTTC. Protein sequence: CATSRDRGLGEQYF.

The rearrangement links TRBV19 to TRBJ1-2, with 8 bases lining up with TRBD1. Looked up from germline, CDR1 is LNHDA and CDR2 is SQIVND (reference sequence). The CDR3 length is 15 residues. V lost 6 bases and J lost 8; bases outside the gene matches: 14. DNA for the CDR3: TGTGCCAGTAGATCCGGGACAGGCGGCTCTTACGGCTACACCTTC. Its protein is CASRSGTGGSYGYTF. The full variable domain, completed using reference TRBV19 and TRBJ1-2, is DGGITQSPKYLFRKEGQNVTLSCEQNLNHDAMYWYRQDPGQGLRLIYYSQIVNDFQKGDIAEGYSVSREKKESFPLTVTSAQKNPTAFYLCASRSGTGGSYGYTFGSGTRLTVV.

V gene TRBV6-6 combines with J gene TRBJ2-3; D perhaps matches TRBD1 (5 bases). The CDR3 runs to 13 residues. Germline V gene data show CDR1 as MNHNY and CDR2 as SVGAGI (reference sequence). Trimming cost V 3 bases and J 3 bases, with 7 bases left between them. CDR3 amino acids: CASSYRQTDTQYF. The CDR3 coding sequence is TGTGCCAGCAGTTATCGACAGACAGATACGCAGTATTTT.

DNA for the CDR3: TGCAGCGCGACCCATAGCGGGGGGGCTCGTGGGCAGTTCTTC. As protein: CSATHSGGARGQFF. The chain recombines TRBV29-1 with TRBJ2-1; 11 nucleotides match TRBD2. CDR1 and CDR2 from the germline V gene are SQVTM and ANQGSEA. The J segment lost 12 bases and the V segment lost 7 bases, leaving 14 bases of the junction unmatched. This CDR3 region has 14 residues.

The chain employs TRBV3-1 (or the pseudogene TRBV3-2) and TRBJ1-1, with 7 bases aligning to TRBD1. The J segment lost 0 bases and the V segment lost 4 bases, leaving 2 bases of the junction unmatched. The CDR3 extends over 14 amino acids. Germline-derived CDR1 and CDR2 are LGHDT and YNNKEL (reference sequence). The CDR3, as DNA: TGTGCCAGCAGCCCGGGACAGTTGAACACTGAAGCTTTCTTT. Its protein is CASSPGQLNTEAFF.

The chain joins TRBV19 to TRBJ1-1; TRBD1 might be the D (6 bases). The germline CDR1 and CDR2 sequences are LNHDA and SQIVND (reference sequence). The CDR3 loop spans 16 amino acids. Trimming took off 1 base at V and 6 bases at J, with 18 bases between the two ends. The CDR3 DNA reads TGTGCCAGTAGTATAGGGCGAGGGCCAGAGGGGGCTGAAGCTTTCTTT. It codes for CASSIGRGPEGAEAFF.

The chain carries TRBV4-3 and TRBJ1-1, with D perhaps matching TRBD1 (5 bases). From germline, CDR1 is LGHNA and CDR2 YSLEER. Trimming removed 0 bases at V and 6 bases at J, with 17 bases between. The CDR3 has 16 residues. The CDR3 sequence: CASSQDGRTTRAEAFF. The CDR3 nucleotides are TGCGCCAGCAGCCAAGATGGGCGGACAACAAGGGCTGAAGCTTTCTTT.

This clone is a singleton in its sample. The chain couples TRBV5-4 to TRBJ1-1, with 7 bases fitting TRBD1. CDR3 length: 14 amino acids. The ends lost 0 bases at V and 4 bases at J; junction bases unmatched: 3. Germline values: CDR1 SGHNT, CDR2 YYREEE (reference sequence). This chain's CDR3 is CASSLGQGSTEAFF. As DNA, the CDR3 is TGTGCCAGCAGCTTGGGACAGGGAAGCACTGAAGCTTTCTTT.

This clone appeared a single time. This sequence joins TRBV7-2 and TRBJ1-5; possibly TRBD1 for D (6 bases). The ends were cut back, 2 bases at V and 7 bases at J, with 15 bases in the middle. The CDR3 covers 15 residues. Germline CDR1 and CDR2: SGHTA and FQGNSA. The CDR3 sequence is CASSLSSGGQQPQHF. The CDR3 DNA is TGTGCCAGCAGCTTATCAAGTGGGGGACAACAGCCCCAGCATTTT.

This chain links TRBV2 with TRBJ1-1; D not resolved. Looked up from germline, CDR1 is SNHLY and CDR2 is FYNNEI. The CDR3 runs to 13 residues. V gave up 7 bases and J gave up 1 base, with 10 bases separating them. CDR3 region: CASIFGRNTEAFF. As DNA, the CDR3 is TGTGCCAGCATCTTCGGGAGGAACACTGAAGCTTTCTTT.

The V gene is TRBV7-3, the J gene TRBJ2-3; the match to TRBD2 covers 11 bases. Germline CDR1 and CDR2: SGHTA and FQGTGA. CDR3 length: 15 residues. With 5 bases clipped from V and 1 base from J, the junction kept 2 bases outside the gene matches. The CDR3 sequence is CASSELAGGTDTQYF. Here the CDR3 DNA reads TGTGCCAGCAGCGAACTAGCGGGGGGCACAGATACGCAGTATTTT.

The chain has TRBV12-5 and TRBJ1-4, with D possibly TRBD1 on 6 matching bases. Trimming cost V 6 bases and J 13 bases, with 15 bases left between them. CDR1 and CDR2 (germline): LGHNT, FRNRAP. This CDR3 has 12 residues. The CDR3 bases are TGTGCTAGTGGCCCTGACAGGTCGCGACTGTTTTTT. Residues: CASGPDRSRLFF.

This sequence joins TRBV12-3 or TRBV12-4 and TRBJ2-5; D not certain. The V end was cut by 5 bases, the J end by 4 bases, with 5 bases between. This CDR3 has 11 amino acids. This CDR3 reads CASSPGETQYF. The CDR3 DNA is TGTGCCAGCAGTCCCGGAGAGACCCAGTACTTC.

This CDR3 reads CASSQDDSVPNTGELFF. The CDR3 nucleotides are TGTGCCAGCAGCCAAGATGATAGCGTCCCCAACACCGGGGAGCTGTTTTTT. The gene calls are TRBV4-2 and TRBJ2-2, with D perhaps matching TRBD2 (5 bases). Germline V gene data show CDR1 as LGHNA and CDR2 as YNFKEQ. The ends were cut back, 0 bases at V and 2 bases at J, with 13 bases in the middle. This CDR3 is 17 amino acids long.

This clone was found a few times. The V call is TRBV5-1, the J call TRBJ2-5, with TRBD2 matching over 9 bases. V gave up 4 bases and J gave up 3 bases; unmatched junction bases: 13. Germline lookup yields CDR1 SGHRS and CDR2 YFSETQ. The CDR3 is 17 amino acids. CDR3 region: CASSPVLRGGLEETQYF. CDR3 nucleotides: TGCGCCAGCAGCCCAGTACTGCGGGGGGGGCTTGAAGAGACCCAGTACTTC.

V is TRBV5-1 and J is TRBJ2-7; a possible D gene is TRBD1 (7 bases). There are 14 residues in the CDR3. V shed 4 bases and J shed 5 bases, with 16 bases lying between them. Per germline, CDR1 SGHRS and CDR2 YFSETQ. DNA for the CDR3: TGCGCCAGCAGCCGCGGGACAGCCGGCGACGAGCAGTACTTC. This translates into CASSRGTAGDEQYF. The full variable domain, completed using reference TRBV5-1 and TRBJ2-7, is KAGVTQTPRYLIKTRGQQVTLSCSPISGHRSVSWYQQTPGQGLQFLFEYFSETQRNKGNFPGRFSGRQFSNSRSEMNVSTLELGDSALYLCASSRGTAGDEQYFGPGTRLTVT.

The chain links TRBV28 to TRBJ1-4, with 8 nucleotides matching TRBD1. V shed 6 bases, J shed 1 base, and the junction held 7 bases outside the gene matches. This CDR3 contains 16 residues. Germline CDR1 and CDR2: MDHEN and SYDVKM. CDR3 protein: CASSGQGAVTNEKLFF. CDR3 nucleotide sequence: TGTGCCAGCAGCGGACAGGGTGCGGTAACTAATGAAAAACTGTTTTTT.

In its sample, this clone was seen once. The J gene is TRBJ2-7, the V gene TRBV7-2, with 7 bases identical to TRBD1. Germline V gene lookup returns CDR1 SGHTA and CDR2 FQGNSA. Losses at the gene ends were 4 bases for V and 5 bases for J; bases not matched to a gene: 11. The CDR3 has 15 amino acids. The CDR3 DNA reads TGTGCCAGCAGCTATCCGGACAGGATGGTCCACGAGCAGTACTTC. Encoded protein: CASSYPDRMVHEQYF. Using reference TRBV7-2 and TRBJ2-7 for the parts outside the CDR3, the full variable domain is GAGVSQSPSNKVTEKGKDVELRCDPISGHTALYWYRQSLGQGLEFLIYFQGNSAPDKSGLPSDRFSAERTGGSVSTLTIQRTQQEDSAVYLCASSYPDRMVHEQYFGPGTRLTVT.

J is TRBJ1-2 and V is TRBV5-1; 7 nucleotides align to TRBD1. The CDR3 runs to 15 residues. V trimming: 0 bases; J trimming: 8 bases; junction bases outside the gene matches: 10. Looked up from germline, CDR1 is SGHRS and CDR2 is YFSETQ. CDR3 region: CASSLVGDSYEGYTF. The DNA of the CDR3 is TGCGCCAGCAGCTTGGTCGGGGACAGCTATGAGGGCTACACCTTC.

This chain links TRBV18 with TRBJ2-7, with a possible D match to TRBD1 (6 bases). CDR3 length equals 16 residues. Between the trimmed V and J ends, which lost 2 bases and 3 bases, there was a span of 17 bases. CDR1 and CDR2 (germline): KGHSH, LQKENI. The CDR3 nucleotides read TGTGCCAGCTCACCATTTACCGGGACACGAGGCTACGAGCAGTACTTC. It yields the protein CASSPFTGTRGYEQYF.